The TCR beta chain described here comes from a study of regulatory T cells in long-lasting Graves disease. Whole-study findings and limits: More public clonotypes were shared by persistent patients (about 3,000) than by new patients (about 1,000). Persistent Graves' patients showed reduced TCR diversity versus newly diagnosed patients. It was in persistent disease that TRBV28, TRBJ1-2 and TRBJ2-5 were favored.

The authors built TCR beta libraries using iRepertoire HTBI primers and Arm-PCR of CDR3 regions. TCRdb fed the multiplex PCR reads into MiXCR, producing one record per CDR3 protein. The sample contains fewer than 400,000 distinct CDR3 sequences, about 20% of which appear only once. Time point described: persistent/refractory GD, antithyroid drugs over 5 years with positive TRAb. The TCR library was made from RNA extracted from PBMCs. American Thyroid Association guidelines were used to diagnose Graves' disease. The CDR3 sequence is 13 residues long. V shed 7 bases and J shed 6 bases, with 16 bases lying between them. At least ten counts were recorded for this clonotype. Antigen specificity is unknown.

The chain joins TRBV12-3 or TRBV12-4 to TRBJ2-7; D ambiguous. The clonotype originates from a female donor with Graves disease. This specimen was peripheral blood mononuclear cells (PBMCs), taken when the disease was refractory, from a patient treated with antithyroid drugs. DNA for the CDR3: TGTGCCAGCACATCTGACATGAAGGGCGAGCAGTACTTC. Protein product: CASTSDMKGEQYF.